Below are 17 T cell receptor beta chains sequenced from a single sample in a study of blood T cell repertoires in COVID-19. Assay used: immunoSEQ multiplex PCR; TCRdb lists only in-frame clones, some missing. The table has roughly 310,000 clones, roughly 88% seen once; the top ten hold 2.5% to 3%. The sample comprised peripheral blood. The receptor set was obtained from a woman under 40 with COVID-19, enrolled during active disease.

The chain has TRBV3-1 (or the pseudogene TRBV3-2) and TRBJ2-3; D possibly corresponds to TRBD2 (6 bases). CDR3 length: 14 residues. Germline values: CDR1 LGHDT, CDR2 YNNKEL (reference sequence). V lost 6 bases and J 5 bases, leaving 15 bases between the germline ends. CDR3 in DNA: TGTGCCAGCAGACTGGAGGGCCGCGGAGATACGCAGTATTTT. Its protein product is CASRLEGRGDTQYF.

Concerning this clone: One junction end does not reproduce the germline sequence, and a read error may be involved. In the same sample, other DNA sequences code for this CDR3. CDR3 bases: TGTGCCACCGCTAGGCAGACCGGGGAGTTGTTTTTT. This sequence encodes CATARQTGELFF. V gene TRBV24-1 combines with J gene TRBJ2-2; D may be TRBD2 (5 bases). The CDR3 has 12 residues. The germline V gene encodes CDR1 KGHDR and CDR2 SFDVKD.

The V call is TRBV5-4, the J call TRBJ2-7; 9 bases fit TRBD2. The V gene's germline CDR1 is SGHNT and CDR2 YYREEE (reference sequence). V was pared by 0 bases and J by 4 bases, with 14 bases of the junction left unmatched. This CDR3 is built from 18 residues. The CDR3, as DNA: TGTGCCAGCAGCTTGGGGCGGGGATTAGGGACTAGCAGGTACGAGCAGTACTTC. Translating gives CASSLGRGLGTSRYEQYF. Supplemented by reference TRBV5-4 and TRBJ2-7, the full variable domain reads ETGVTQSPTHLIKTRGQQVTLRCSSQSGHNTVSWYQQALGQGPQFIFQYYREEENGRGNFPPRFSGLQFPNYSSELNVNALELDDSALYLCASSLGRGLGTSRYEQYFGPGTRLTVT.

This chain connects TRBV2 to TRBJ1-2; D is undetermined. The CDR3 is 12 amino acids. The germline V and J ends were trimmed by 6 bases and 0 bases, with 5 bases remaining between them. Germline CDR1 reads SNHLY; CDR2 reads FYNNEI. The chain's CDR3 is CASRRPNYGYTF. In DNA form, the CDR3 reads TGTGCCAGCAGGAGGCCTAACTATGGCTACACCTTC.

A word on this clone: The junction does not match germline at one end; this may be a read error. CDR3 DNA sequence: TGTGCCAGCAGCCTATACCATCTGGGGACTAGCACACATACGCAGTATTTT. Residues: CASSLYHLGTSTHTQYF. This sequence joins TRBV7-8 and TRBJ2-3, with TRBD2 matching over 9 bases. The germline gives CDR1 SGHVS, CDR2 FQNEAQ. This CDR3 is 17 amino acids long.

Here the CDR3 DNA reads TGTGCCAGCAGTTCTGCGACCTTCGGGGGAACTGAAGCTTTCTTT. Translated, it gives CASSSATFGGTEAFF. V usage is TRBV6-5 and J usage is TRBJ1-1; a weak D match, TRBD1 (5 bases). The CDR3 sequence is 15 residues long. CDR1 and CDR2 (germline): MNHEY, SVGAGI. The V end lost 4 bases, the J end lost 5 bases, and 17 bases lay between the germline ends.

The rearrangement uses TRBV27 and TRBJ1-2, with D possibly being TRBD1 (5 bases). The CDR3 covers 15 residues. Looked up from germline, CDR1 is MNHEY and CDR2 is SMNVEV (reference sequence). V dropped 8 bases and J dropped 0 bases, with 16 bases sitting between them. CDR3 sequence (DNA): TGTGCCAGCCGACCCGGGGGGACCACTAACTATGGCTACACCTTC. Its protein product is CASRPGGTTNYGYTF.

The V call is TRBV16, the J call TRBJ2-2; 9 bases are a match to TRBD1. The CDR3 runs to 14 residues. The V gene end was trimmed by 4 bases and the J gene end by 5 bases; junction bases not matched to a gene: 2. Per germline, CDR1 KGHSY and CDR2 FQNENV. The CDR3: CASSRDRVTGELFF. CDR3 in DNA: TGTGCCAGCAGCCGGGACAGGGTGACCGGGGAGCTGTTTTTT.

CDR3 residues: CASSTQFSSGNTIYF. DNA for the CDR3: TGTGCCAGTAGTACTCAATTCAGCTCTGGAAACACCATATATTTT. The chain links TRBV19 to TRBJ1-3; D not certain. The CDR3 is made up of 15 amino acids. V was clipped by 4 bases and J by 0 bases, with 10 bases between them. Germline V gene data show CDR1 as LNHDA and CDR2 as SQIVND (reference sequence). The full variable domain, with the rest looked up from reference TRBV19 and TRBJ1-3, is DGGITQSPKYLFRKEGQNVTLSCEQNLNHDAMYWYRQDPGQGLRLIYYSQIVNDFQKGDIAEGYSVSREKKESFPLTVTSAQKNPTAFYLCASSTQFSSGNTIYFGEGSWLTVV.

The V gene is TRBV5-1, the J gene TRBJ2-7, with D possibly TRBD1 on 6 matching bases. The CDR3 totals 15 residues. Looked up from germline, CDR1 is SGHRS and CDR2 is YFSETQ. The germline V and J ends were trimmed by 4 bases and 5 bases, with 19 bases remaining between them. The CDR3 loop reads CASSPQGGAANEQYF. The CDR3 bases are TGCGCCAGCAGCCCCCAAGGGGGAGCGGCTAACGAGCAGTACTTC.

The rearrangement links TRBV7-2 to TRBJ2-7; TRBD1 agrees at 7 bases. V dropped 4 bases and J dropped 9; count of bases not matched to a gene: 15. This CDR3 region has 15 residues. Germline values: CDR1 SGHTA, CDR2 FQGNSA. DNA of the CDR3: TGTGCCAGCAGCTCCGGCTCTCCGGGACAGAGAACGCAGTACTTC. The encoded protein is CASSSGSPGQRTQYF.

The J gene is TRBJ2-7, the V gene TRBV6-2 or TRBV6-3; the D is unclear. The CDR3 is 13 residues long. Germline V gives CDR1 MNHEY, CDR2 SVGEGT. V lost 4 bases and J lost 6, with 13 bases in between. The CDR3 DNA reads as TGTGCCAGCAGTTTTTCCTATCGGTTCGAGCAGTACTTC. This sequence encodes CASSFSYRFEQYF.

This clone was seen just once. The rearrangement uses TRBV5-1 and TRBJ2-4, with D possibly TRBD2 on 6 matching bases. CDR1 and CDR2 from the germline V gene are SGHRS and YFSETQ. The CDR3 totals 15 residues. With 3 bases removed from V and 2 bases from J, the gap between germline ends came to 12 bases. CDR3 residues: CASSYGTSTKNIQYF. The CDR3 bases are TGCGCCAGCAGCTACGGGACTTCTACCAAAAACATTCAGTACTTC.

This chain joins TRBV7-7 and TRBJ2-5, with 15 bases aligning to TRBD2. Trimming removed 4 bases from V and 4 bases from J; junction bases left unmatched: 1. The length of the CDR3 is 15 residues. CDR1 and CDR2 (germline): SSHAT, FNYEAQ (reference sequence). CDR3 DNA: TGTGCCAGCAGCTGGGGACTAGCGGGAGGAGAGACCCAGTACTTC. Amino acid sequence: CASSWGLAGGETQYF. Supplemented by reference TRBV7-7 and TRBJ2-5, the full variable domain reads GAGVSQSPRYKVTKRGQDVTLRCDPISSHATLYWYQQALGQGPEFLTYFNYEAQPDKSGLPSDRFSAERPEGSISTLTIQRTEQRDSAMYRCASSWGLAGGETQYFGPGTRLLVL.

The chain carries TRBV10-1 and TRBJ2-3; a weak D match, TRBD2 (6 bases). V lost 3 bases and J lost 5, with 15 bases in between. The CDR3 is 15 residues long. Germline loops: CDR1 WNHNN, CDR2 SYGVQD (reference sequence). CDR3 loop: CASSDGRERKDTQYF. The CDR3 DNA follows: TGCGCCAGCAGTGATGGACGGGAGCGCAAAGATACGCAGTATTTT.

This sequence joins TRBV7-9 and TRBJ1-2, with D maybe TRBD1 (5 bases). CDR1 and CDR2 from the germline V gene are SEHNR and FQNEAQ (reference sequence). The CDR3 consists of 14 residues. V lost 3 bases and J 7 bases, leaving 15 bases between the germline ends. The CDR3 region is CASSFLQVPPGYTF. CDR3 nucleotides: TGTGCCAGCAGCTTTCTACAGGTCCCGCCTGGCTACACCTTC.

J is TRBJ2-2 and V is TRBV2; TRBD2 matches at 14 bases. After removal of 6 bases from V and 5 bases from J, the junction contained 14 bases not matched to a gene. This CDR3 has 19 amino acids. Germline assignment: CDR1 SNHLY and CDR2 FYNNEI. This CDR3 is CASSRNRLAGGPGTGELFF. The CDR3 DNA reads TGTGCCAGCAGCCGGAATAGACTAGCGGGAGGGCCGGGTACCGGGGAGCTGTTTTTT.